This entry lists 10 T cell receptor beta chains sequenced from one sample in a study of monozygotic twins with inflammatory bowel disease. TCRdb reprocessed the 5' RACE reads and reports one entry per CDR3 protein, with no DNA. The sample table sets out approximately 390,000 distinct CDR3 sequences. Sequencing was done on a sample of blood. The origin of the receptors is a human donor with ulcerative colitis or Crohn's disease, or a healthy co-twin of an affected twin (not recorded which).

The V gene is TRBV29-1, the J gene TRBJ1-2. The CDR3 contains 13 residues. CDR1 SQVTM and CDR2 ANQGSEA come from the germline V gene. CDR3 loop: CSVAGGSNYGYTF.

The chain is built from TRBV30 and TRBJ1-6. Germline-derived CDR1 and CDR2 are GTSNPN and SVGIG (reference sequence). CDR3 length equals 14 residues. CDR3: CAWSVPPMDSPLHF.

The rearrangement joins TRBV6-2 or TRBV6-3 to TRBJ2-2; TCRdb names TRBD1, which stays unverified in the absence of DNA. This CDR3 spans 19 amino acids. From germline, CDR1 is MNHEY and CDR2 SVGEGT. Here the CDR3 reads CASRPHYYRDRVYTGELFF.

The genes are TRBV12-3 or TRBV12-4 and TRBJ1-1; TCRdb selects TRBD1, and the lack of DNA leaves this call unchecked. The CDR3 contains 13 residues. CDR3 sequence: CASTRLRQGEAFF.

The chain has TRBV12-3 or TRBV12-4 and TRBJ1-1; TCRdb picks TRBD1, but there is no DNA to check that call. The CDR3 runs 15 residues. The CDR3 spells CASSSRGTVGTEAFF.

The rearrangement uses TRBV29-1 and TRBJ2-3; TCRdb's D call, TRBD1, is unchecked because there is no DNA. Germline V gene lookup returns CDR1 SQVTM and CDR2 ANQGSEA. The CDR3 sequence is 14 residues long. CDR3 loop: CSVPGQGRGDTQYF.

V is TRBV6-5 and J is TRBJ1-1. Per germline, CDR1 MNHEY and CDR2 SVGAGI. This CDR3 is built from 15 residues. The CDR3 loop reads CASSYWGDSNLEAFF.

The chain has TRBV5-4 and TRBJ2-7; TCRdb lists TRBD1, though no DNA is available to test this call. The CDR3 runs 15 residues. Germline V gene sequence: CDR1 SGHNT, CDR2 YYREEE (reference sequence). The CDR3 region is CASSLEGGRFYEQYF.

This chain connects TRBV5-1 to TRBJ2-2; as DNA is missing, the TRBD1 call by TCRdb cannot be tested. This CDR3 contains 16 residues. Germline V gene sequence: CDR1 SGHRS, CDR2 YFSETQ. CDR3 loop: CASSLGGVSNTGELFF.

This chain uses TRBV7-3 with TRBJ2-3; TCRdb gives TRBD1 as the D gene, but with no DNA this cannot be confirmed. Germline-derived CDR1 and CDR2 are SGHTA and FQGTGA. CDR3 length: 12 amino acids. The CDR3 sequence is CASLRGSDTQYF.